The 26 T cell receptor beta chains given below trace back to one sample, sequenced in a study of read filtering for tumor transcriptome and immune sequencing. Molecular barcoded adaptors covering alpha/delta and beta/gamma chains were used on roughly 370 ng RNA. TCRdb analysed the reads with MiXCR anew, one entry per CDR3 protein. The sample carries about 22,000 distinct CDR3 sequences, approximately 14% recorded once. Sequences were obtained from a population of CD138-negative cells sorted from bone marrow. The receptors come from a donor aged 40 or over with multiple myeloma.

The sample holds many counts of this clonotype. V usage is TRBV7-7 and J usage is TRBJ2-2, with D uncertain. Germline lookup yields CDR1 SSHAT and CDR2 FNYEAQ (reference sequence). V was trimmed by 11 bases and J by 3 bases, leaving 16 bases between them. The CDR3 is 14 amino acids. CDR3 bases: TGTGCCGTCTATGGGGAACGGGACACCGGGGAGCTGTTTTTT. Protein sequence: CAVYGERDTGELFF. Variable domain in full (rest from reference TRBV7-7 and TRBJ2-2): GAGVSQSPRYKVTKRGQDVTLRCDPISSHATLYWYQQALGQGPEFLTYFNYEAQPDKSGLPSDRFSAERPEGSISTLTIQRTEQRDSAMYRCAVYGERDTGELFFGEGSRLTVL.

The chain joins TRBV5-1 to TRBJ2-1; tentatively, D is TRBD1 (5 bases). The CDR3 covers 15 residues. Trimming pared 0 bases from V and 4 bases from J, leaving 11 bases between. Germline loops: CDR1 SGHRS, CDR2 YFSETQ. CDR3 sequence: CASSLGQQNYNEQFF. CDR3 DNA sequence: TGCGCCAGCAGCTTGGGACAGCAGAATTACAATGAGCAGTTCTTC.

This clonotype was recorded many times. The genes are TRBV28 and TRBJ1-2, with a weak D call TRBD1 (5 bases). The CDR3 has 14 residues. Germline V gene data show CDR1 as MDHEN and CDR2 as SYDVKM. Trimming left V 7 bases short and J 4 bases short, with 16 bases between. The CDR3 reads CASTPQTDGYGYTF. The CDR3 coding sequence is TGTGCCAGCACTCCTCAGACAGACGGCTATGGCTACACCTTC.

At least ten counts were recorded for this clonotype. The chain joins TRBV28 to TRBJ2-5; D is unresolved. In germline, CDR1 is MDHEN, CDR2 SYDVKM. V dropped 4 bases and J dropped 2 bases, with 14 bases sitting between them. The CDR3 extends over 15 amino acids. The CDR3 DNA follows: TGTGCCAGCAGTTCCCTTATGAGCCATCAAGAGACCCAGTACTTC. Translation: CASSSLMSHQETQYF.

This clonotype was counted a few times. The gene calls are TRBV12-5 and TRBJ2-5; D gene uncertain. This CDR3 comprises 13 residues. V was cut by 1 base and J by 2 bases, with 5 bases left in between. CDR1 is LGHNT, CDR2 FRNRAP, per germline. CDR3 nucleotides: TGTGCTAGTGGTTTGGAAGAACAAGAGACCCAGTACTTC. It encodes CASGLEEQETQYF.

The table lists this clonotype with many counts. V is TRBV29-1 and J is TRBJ2-1, with D possibly matching TRBD1 (6 bases). The CDR3 is 12 residues long. CDR1 is SQVTM and CDR2 is ANQGSEA in the germline V gene. The CDR3 reads CTASWGHNEQFF. The CDR3 DNA sequence: TGCACCGCAAGCTGGGGGCACAATGAGCAGTTCTTC.

This clonotype was counted ten times or more. This rearrangement joins TRBV29-1 to TRBJ2-1; weak D call: TRBD2 (5 bases). V shed 7 bases and J shed 0 bases, with 10 bases lying between them. The CDR3 is 13 amino acids. Per germline, CDR1 SQVTM and CDR2 ANQGSEA. CDR3 in amino acids: CSGSGVSYNEQFF. CDR3 nucleotides: TGCAGCGGGAGCGGCGTCTCCTACAATGAGCAGTTCTTC.

Note on this clonotype: A much larger clone sits a single nucleotide away, making a read error possible. The chain recombines TRBV18 with TRBJ2-1; D may be TRBD2 (6 bases). This CDR3 is built from 15 residues. Looked up from germline, CDR1 is KGHSH and CDR2 is LQKENI. V dropped 2 bases and J dropped 2 bases, with 10 bases sitting between them. The CDR3 nucleotides are TGTGCCAGCTCACCAGGGGCGGGAACCTACAATGAGCAGTTCTTC. The encoded protein is CASSPGAGTYNEQFF.

The sample holds one count of this clonotype. Since a much larger clone is just one base distant, this may be a read error. The V and J genes are TRBV3-1 and TRBJ2-3, with D possibly being TRBD2 (5 bases). CDR1 is LGHDT and CDR2 is YNNKEL in the germline V gene (reference sequence). The CDR3 sequence is 16 residues long. The V gene lost 0 bases and the J gene lost 5 bases, with 15 bases spanning the gap. This chain's CDR3 is CASSQDYERAGDTQYF. As DNA, the CDR3 is TGTGCCAGCAGCCAAGACTACGAGAGGGCCGGAGATACGCAGTATTTT.

This clonotype showed up just a few times. The chain links TRBV12-5 to TRBJ2-6, with 9 positions matching TRBD1. Germline CDR1 LGHNT, CDR2 FRNRAP. Losses at the gene ends were 5 bases for V and 1 base for J; bases not matched to a gene: 6. The length of the CDR3 is 17 residues. CDR3 nucleotide sequence: TGTGCTAGTGGTAAGCCGGGACAGGGATCTGGGGCCAACGTCCTGACTTTC. Amino acids: CASGKPGQGSGANVLTF.

This clonotype was counted ten times or more. The V call is TRBV5-6, the J call TRBJ2-7; TRBD2 aligns across 14 bases. Germline CDR1 reads SGHDT; CDR2 reads YYEEEE. The V gene end was trimmed by 3 bases and the J gene end by 0 bases; junction bases not matched to a gene: 11. The CDR3 contains 19 residues. CDR3 protein: CASSSPTSGRAPLSYEQYF. CDR3 DNA sequence: TGTGCCAGCAGCTCGCCGACTAGCGGGAGGGCTCCCCTCTCCTACGAGCAGTACTTC.

About this clonotype itself: The junction and the germline gene differ at one end; a read error may be behind it. The V and J genes are TRBV6-2 or TRBV6-3 and TRBJ2-5, with D perhaps matching TRBD1 or TRBD2 (5 bases each). Germline values: CDR1 MNHEY, CDR2 SVGEGT. The CDR3 runs to 14 residues. The CDR3 is CASRLRGDPPTQYF. In nucleotides, the CDR3 is TGCGCCAGCCGCCTCCGGGGCGACCCGCCAACCCAGTACTTC.

This clonotype showed up just a few times. Here the CDR3 reads CASSLSAGGQNEQYF. CDR3 coding DNA: TGCGCCAGCAGCTTGTCAGCGGGAGGGCAAAACGAGCAGTACTTC. The chain couples TRBV5-1 to TRBJ2-7, with TRBD2 matching 10 bases. J was trimmed by 5 bases and V by 1 base; bases with no gene match: 6. The CDR3 totals 15 residues. Germline V CDR1 and CDR2: SGHRS, YFSETQ.

This clonotype was observed at least ten times. The chain has TRBV2 and TRBJ2-3; TRBD2 agrees at 16 bases. Looked up from germline, CDR1 is SNHLY and CDR2 is FYNNEI. The ends lost 6 bases at V and 2 bases at J; junction bases unmatched: 8. CDR3 length equals 18 residues. DNA of the CDR3: TGTGCCAGCAGCCAAGCGGGGACTAGCGGGAGGGCCACAGATACGCAGTATTTT. It translates to CASSQAGTSGRATDTQYF.

This clonotype was found many times. This chain connects TRBV10-1 to TRBJ1-1; perhaps TRBD1 as D (6 bases). This CDR3 contains 16 residues. V was trimmed by 0 bases and J by 5 bases, leaving 16 bases between them. Germline CDR1 and CDR2: WNHNN and SYGVQD (reference sequence). CDR3 in amino acids: CASSESGDTRMTEAFF. CDR3 nucleotides: TGCGCCAGCAGTGAGTCGGGGGACACGCGGATGACTGAAGCTTTCTTT.

This clonotype was picked up many times. The chain links TRBV27 to TRBJ2-1; D is perhaps TRBD1 or TRBD2 (6 bases each). The length of the CDR3 is 14 residues. The germline V gene has CDR1 MNHEY and CDR2 SMNVEV (reference sequence). Trimming shortened V by 7 bases and J by 1 base, and 11 bases separated the two germline ends. The CDR3 DNA reads as TGTGCCAGCAAGGGGGGCGGATCCTACAATGAGCAGTTCTTC. Amino acid sequence: CASKGGGSYNEQFF.

With regard to this clonotype: Since no conserved phenylalanine or tryptophan closes the CDR3, a read error is the likely cause. The DNA is omitted, as the CDR3 cannot be located on it reliably, and the CDR3 follows TCRdb's listing. The genes are TRBV6-2 or TRBV6-3 and TRBJ2-1. Per germline, CDR1 MNHEY and CDR2 SVGEGT. The CDR3 spans 15 residues, counting both ends. The CDR3 is CASSRDRGSYNEQLL.

Ten or more counts support this clonotype. The chain uses TRBV5-5 and TRBJ2-6; D gene unclear. The V gene lost 0 bases and the J gene lost 4 bases, with 8 bases spanning the gap. The CDR3 runs 15 residues. The germline V gene has CDR1 SGHKS and CDR2 YYEKEE (reference sequence). This CDR3 is CASSLGQLGANVLTF. The CDR3 DNA reads as TGTGCCAGCAGCTTGGGGCAGTTGGGGGCCAACGTCCTGACTTTC.

The table lists this clonotype with many counts. This rearrangement joins TRBV20-1 to TRBJ2-3; D is possibly TRBD2 (6 bases). Trimming removed 4 bases from V and 0 bases from J, with 20 bases in between. CDR3 length: 17 amino acids. Germline V lookup: CDR1 DFQATT, CDR2 SNEGSKA (reference sequence). CDR3 in amino acids: CSATLGGTLTSTDTQYF. Written as DNA, the CDR3 is TGCAGTGCTACCCTAGGCGGGACGCTAACTAGCACAGATACGCAGTATTTT.

This clonotype appeared many times. The chain uses TRBV5-5 and TRBJ2-1; D not resolved. The CDR3 runs to 14 residues. V dropped 9 bases and J dropped 5 bases, with 18 bases sitting between them. The V gene's germline CDR1 is SGHKS and CDR2 YYEKEE (reference sequence). CDR3 nucleotide sequence: TGTGCCACCATGCTTTCTAGTCGCCACAATGAGCAGTTCTTC. It translates to CATMLSSRHNEQFF.

This clonotype has ten or more counts. The chain combines TRBV7-2 with TRBJ2-7; a weak D match, TRBD2 (5 bases). The CDR3 loop spans 13 amino acids. Per the germline V gene, CDR1 is SGHTA and CDR2 is FQGNSA. Trimming removed 4 bases at V and 3 bases at J, with 10 bases between. The CDR3 nucleotides are TGTGCCAGCAGCTGTGAGGACTGCTACGAGCAGTACTTC. This translates into CASSCEDCYEQYF.

This clonotype was found a few times. The chain links TRBV18 to TRBJ2-4, with TRBD1 matching over 9 bases. The junction had 12 bases not matched to a gene; V was cut back by 3 bases and J by 0 bases. The CDR3 length is 19 residues. The germline V gene encodes CDR1 KGHSH and CDR2 LQKENI. The CDR3 bases are TGTGCCAGCTCACCGGGGGACAGGGCAAGCCCACTAGCCAAAAACATTCAGTACTTC. Translated: CASSPGDRASPLAKNIQYF.

This clonotype was counted at least ten times. V is TRBV7-9 and J is TRBJ2-1; 12 bases fit TRBD2. From germline, CDR1 is SEHNR and CDR2 FQNEAQ (reference sequence). V was pared by 5 bases and J by 0 bases, with 2 bases of the junction left unmatched. The CDR3 has 16 amino acids. CDR3 in amino acids: CASSPTSGSSYNEQFF. CDR3 DNA sequence: TGTGCCAGCAGCCCGACTAGCGGGAGCTCCTACAATGAGCAGTTCTTC.

A note on this clonotype: Possible read error: a much larger clone is one base away. The chain couples TRBV28 to TRBJ1-4; 9 nucleotides agree with TRBD1. The CDR3 runs 15 residues. Germline V gene sequence: CDR1 MDHEN, CDR2 SYDVKM. Here the CDR3 DNA reads TGTGCCGGCAGTTTACCCCCGGGACAGGGCGAAAAACTGTTTTTT. Translating gives CAGSLPPGQGEKLFF.

This clonotype was counted at least ten times. The chain joins TRBV6-5 to TRBJ2-1; D is perhaps TRBD2 (6 bases). Trimming removed 0 bases at V and 8 bases at J, with 17 bases between. Germline V gene data show CDR1 as MNHEY and CDR2 as SVGAGI. This CDR3 spans 16 amino acids. CDR3 loop: CASSYSPGAGRDEQFF. CDR3 nucleotides: TGTGCCAGCAGTTACTCACCGGGAGCAGGGCGGGATGAGCAGTTCTTC.

This clonotype was seen at least ten times. CDR3 loop: CASTTDRDTEAFF. DNA of the CDR3: TGTGCCAGCACTACCGACAGGGACACTGAAGCTTTCTTT. The rearrangement uses TRBV2 and TRBJ1-1; 7 bases line up with TRBD1. The CDR3 loop spans 13 amino acids. With V trimmed by 7 bases and J by 3 bases, 5 bases remained unmatched. Germline values: CDR1 SNHLY, CDR2 FYNNEI. The entire variable domain, with the rest obtained from reference TRBV2 and TRBJ1-1, is as follows: EPEVTQTPSHQVTQMGQEVILRCVPISNHLYFYWYRQILGQKVEFLVSFYNNEISEKSEIFDDQFSVERPDGSNFTLKIRSTKLEDSAMYFCASTTDRDTEAFFGQGTRLTVV.